This T cell receptor (beta chain) appears in the sequencing data of a study of blood T cell repertoires in COVID-19. Data came from immunoSEQ multiplex PCR; TCRdb stores just in-frame clones and leaves some out. The sample holds 90,000 to 130,000 clones, about 89% seen once. The CDR3 covers 16 residues. Germline CDR1 is GTSNPN and CDR2 is SVGIG (reference sequence). V shed 5 bases and J shed 1 base, with 18 bases lying between them. The sequence derives from a middle-aged man with acute or convalescent COVID-19. Material for sequencing was peripheral blood. This sequence joins TRBV30 and TRBJ1-5; unclear D gene. The CDR3 DNA is TGTGCCTGGGGCCCGTCGGGATCTCGCAGCAATCAGCCCCAGCATTTT. Amino acid sequence: CAWGPSGSRSNQPQHF.